The 8 T cell receptor beta chains given below trace back to one sample, sequenced in a study of blood T cell repertoires in COVID-19. Measured with immunoSEQ multiplex PCR; TCRdb has only the in-frame clones, and not every one. The sample has some 330,000 clones; 87% are singletons. The sample comprised PBMCs or T cells enriched from blood (not recorded which). The origin of the receptors is a man aged 40-49 years in a cohort exposed to, infected with or recovered from COVID-19 (not recorded which).

This clone was detected only once. This chain joins TRBV3-1 (or the pseudogene TRBV3-2) and TRBJ2-2, with D possibly being TRBD2 (6 bases). Trimming stripped 4 bases from V and 5 bases from J, with 14 bases between. The V gene's germline CDR1 is LGHDT and CDR2 YNNKEL (reference sequence). The CDR3 contains 15 residues. The CDR3 here is CASSLVGGGTGELFF. The CDR3 nucleotides read TGTGCCAGCAGCCTTGTGGGAGGTGGAACCGGGGAGCTGTTTTTT.

The chain's CDR3 is CASSPQERETQYF. CDR3 nucleotide sequence: TGTGCCAGCAGCCCGCAGGAGCGGGAGACCCAGTACTTC. The gene calls are TRBV5-4 and TRBJ2-5; tentatively, D is TRBD2 (5 bases). Per the germline V gene, CDR1 is SGHNT and CDR2 is YYREEE (reference sequence). CDR3 length: 13 amino acids. The V end was cut by 4 bases, the J end by 5 bases, with 12 bases between.

This chain connects TRBV5-4 to TRBJ1-2; 7 bases fit TRBD1. This CDR3 has 13 residues. Germline V gene lookup returns CDR1 SGHNT and CDR2 YYREEE (reference sequence). The V gene end was trimmed by 5 bases and the J gene end by 6 bases; junction bases not matched to a gene: 7. CDR3 DNA sequence: TGTGCCAGCAGTCCGACAGGGTTCGATGGCTACACCTTC. Translated, it gives CASSPTGFDGYTF.

This sequence joins TRBV18 and TRBJ2-4; D possibly corresponds to TRBD1 (6 bases). This CDR3 contains 15 residues. Trimming took off 4 bases at V and 7 bases at J, with 17 bases between the two ends. Germline CDR1 and CDR2: KGHSH and LQKENI. The CDR3 spells CASSQYADSGNIQYF. The CDR3 coding sequence is TGTGCCAGCTCACAGTATGCGGACAGTGGTAACATTCAGTACTTC.

V usage is TRBV6-5 and J usage is TRBJ1-6; 7 bases are a match to TRBD1. Germline trimming cut 10 bases from V and 7 bases from J; bases unmatched to any gene: 10. This CDR3 has 14 residues. Germline CDR1 and CDR2: MNHEY and SVGAGI. CDR3 DNA sequence: TGTGCCACCCCAGCAGGGACAGTGAATTCACCCCTCCACTTT. This translates into CATPAGTVNSPLHF.

This clone was observed a handful of times. The genes are TRBV15 and TRBJ2-7, with a tentative D call TRBD2 (6 bases). CDR3 length: 14 amino acids. Looked up from germline, CDR1 is LNHNV and CDR2 is YYDKDF (reference sequence). Trimming shortened V by 1 base and J by 5 bases, and 12 bases separated the two germline ends. The CDR3 here is CATSRAGRIHEQYF. The CDR3 DNA reads TGTGCCACCAGCAGAGCAGGGAGGATCCACGAGCAGTACTTC.

This chain uses TRBV6-5 with TRBJ1-5; 8 bases agree with TRBD1. Germline V gene sequence: CDR1 MNHEY, CDR2 SVGAGI. The CDR3 spans 15 residues. V shed 6 bases, J shed 6 bases, and the junction held 10 bases outside the gene matches. Here the CDR3 reads CASRKSDRASQPQHF. The CDR3 region has the DNA TGTGCCAGCAGGAAGTCGGACAGGGCAAGTCAGCCCCAGCATTTT.

The rearrangement joins TRBV5-1 to TRBJ2-3; TRBD2 matches 7 bases. The CDR3 consists of 15 residues. The germline gives CDR1 SGHRS, CDR2 YFSETQ. V shed 2 bases, J shed 4 bases, and the junction held 7 bases outside the gene matches. CDR3 loop: CASSFVLAAADTQYF. The CDR3 DNA is TGCGCCAGCAGCTTCGTCCTAGCGGCCGCAGATACGCAGTATTTT.